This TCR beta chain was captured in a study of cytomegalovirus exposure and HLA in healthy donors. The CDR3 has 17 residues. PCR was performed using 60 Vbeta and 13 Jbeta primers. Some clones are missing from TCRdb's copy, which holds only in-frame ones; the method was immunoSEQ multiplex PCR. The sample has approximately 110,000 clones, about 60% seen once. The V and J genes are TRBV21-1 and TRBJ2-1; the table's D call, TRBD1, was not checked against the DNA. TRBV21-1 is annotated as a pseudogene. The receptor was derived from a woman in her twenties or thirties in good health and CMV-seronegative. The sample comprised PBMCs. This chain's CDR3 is CASSARNREFSYNEQFF. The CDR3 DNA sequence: TGTGCCAGCAGCGCACGGAACAGGGAATTCTCCTACAATGAGCAGTTCTTC.